In this sample, the clone carrying this T cell receptor (beta chain) is medium-sized. Its antigen is undetermined. The library was designed around alpha chains, so this beta chain is a stray read whose abundance carries little weight. The sample originates from a study of spatial heterogeneity in lung cancer. Study observations and caveats: Tumor mutation counts were tracked by expanded intratumoral alpha and beta TCR counts.

Time point noted: sample taken at primary tumor resection. Trimming left V 6 bases short and J 8 bases short, with 10 bases between. The CDR3 runs 12 residues. TCRdb ran MiXCR on the 5' RACE reads and lists one entry per CDR3 protein. The sample includes about 2,500 distinct CDR3 sequences, roughly 5% of them seen just once. This receptor was taken from a male donor with early-stage non-small cell lung cancer. The V call is TRBV12-3 or TRBV12-4, the J call TRBJ1-4; unclear D gene. The sequences come from lung tumor tissue, collected at surgery. The CDR3 DNA follows: TGTGCCAGCAGCCAGATCGGGGAAAAACTGTTTTTT. Residues: CASSQIGEKLFF.